Listed below are T cell receptor beta chains from one sample, sequenced in a study of OX40 agonist ivuxolimab in advanced cancers. The table came from immunoSEQ multiplex PCR; TCRdb's copy has only in-frame clones and leaves some out. The sample includes under 110,000 clones, around nine tenths of them seen just once. The starting material was CD4+ or CD8+ T cells sorted from blood, obtained in a trial of the OX40 agonist ivuxolimab. These receptor sequences come from an adult with an advanced solid tumor such as melanoma, head and neck, liver or kidney cancer. Both conserved end residues are part of each CDR3. D genes are given only for firm matches. The size of a clone is reported for some rows only, either as once, few or many, or as a class for expanded clones.

TRBJ1-4	TRBV5-1	TRBD1	.	CASSLGDREFEKLFF	TGCGCCAGCAGCTTGGGTGACAGGGAGTTTGAAAAACTGTTTTTT
TRBJ2-5	TRBV18	TRBD2	.	CASSPPPGGRETQYF	TGTGCCAGCTCACCACCGCCGGGGGGGCGAGAGACCCAGTACTTC
TRBJ1-2	TRBV5-1	.	.	CASRQQVDYGYTF	TGCGCCAGCCGCCAACAGGTTGACTATGGCTACACCTTC
TRBJ1-2	TRBV29-1	.	.	CSVGGERGYTF	TGCAGCGTTGGAGGGGAACGCGGCTACACCTTC
TRBJ2-7	TRBV27	.	.	CASSRILSGDYEQYF	TGTGCCAGCAGTCGTATCCTCTCCGGGGACTACGAGCAGTACTTC
TRBJ1-3	TRBV30	.	.	CAWSVAATAGNTIYF	TGTGCCTGGAGTGTAGCAGCTACCGCTGGAAACACCATATATTTT
TRBJ1-4	TRBV7-9	.	few	CASSLMEGEKLFF	TGTGCCAGCAGCTTAATGGAGGGAGAAAAACTGTTTTTT
TRBJ2-7	TRBV6-5	.	.	CASSYSFRGYEQYF	TGTGCCAGCAGTTACTCGTTCAGGGGCTACGAGCAGTACTTC
TRBJ1-5	TRBV9	.	.	CASSVGVVGQPQHF	TGTGCCAGCAGCGTAGGGGTAGTAGGGCAGCCCCAGCATTTT
TRBJ1-4	TRBV27	.	.	CASRSQGNEKLFF	TGTGCCAGCAGATCCCAGGGGAATGAAAAACTGTTTTTT
TRBJ1-3	TRBV5-4	TRBD1	.	CASNSEGQGASGNTIYF	TGTGCCAGCAACTCTGAAGGACAGGGGGCGTCTGGAAACACCATATATTTT
TRBJ2-1	TRBV6-5	TRBD1	.	CASTPGQTYNEQFF	TGTGCCAGCACCCCGGGACAGACTTACAATGAGCAGTTCTTC
TRBJ2-1	TRBV9	TRBD1	.	CASSARPGTGVSEQFF	TGTGCCAGCAGCGCACGACCGGGGACAGGGGTTTCTGAGCAGTTCTTC
TRBJ1-1	TRBV6-4	.	.	CASSPRGDGGTEAFF	TGTGCCAGCAGTCCCCGAGGAGACGGAGGCACTGAAGCTTTCTTT
TRBJ1-5	TRBV28	.	.	CASSLEYQPQHF	TGTGCCAGCAGTTTAGAGTATCAGCCCCAGCATTTT
TRBJ2-7	TRBV7-2	.	.	CASSFGPSSYEQYF	TGTGCCAGCAGCTTTGGCCCCTCTTCCTACGAGCAGTACTTC
TRBJ1-1	TRBV28	.	.	CASSSVPSGWDTEAFF	TGTGCCAGCAGTTCGGTCCCCTCAGGGTGGGACACTGAAGCTTTCTTT
TRBJ2-5	TRBV20-1	.	.	CSANSLETQYF	TGCAGTGCTAATAGTCTGGAGACCCAGTACTTC
TRBJ2-1	TRBV6-5	TRBD2	.	CASSSGLAGPREQFF	TGTGCCAGCAGCTCGGGACTAGCGGGACCTAGGGAGCAGTTCTTC
TRBJ1-1	TRBV29-1	.	.	CSARGGPNTEAFF	TGCAGCGCCCGAGGTGGGCCCAACACTGAAGCTTTCTTT
TRBJ1-1	TRBV10-1	.	once	CASSEQASSTEAFF	TGCGCCAGCAGTGAACAGGCATCTAGCACTGAAGCTTTCTTT
TRBJ1-4	TRBV2	.	.	CASSGGERGEKLFF	TGTGCCAGCAGTGGTGGGGAAAGGGGTGAAAAACTGTTTTTT
TRBJ2-3	TRBV6-1	TRBD1	.	CASSGRTGGPDTQYF	TGTGCCAGCAGTGGGAGGACAGGGGGTCCAGATACGCAGTATTTT
TRBJ1-5	TRBV6-1	.	.	CASSEGVRRSQPQHF	TGTGCCAGCAGTGAGGGAGTCAGGCGATCTCAGCCCCAGCATTTT
TRBJ1-6	TRBV30	TRBD1	.	CACPGQGNSPLHF	TGTGCCTGCCCGGGACAGGGAAATTCACCCCTCCACTTT
TRBJ2-3	TRBV6-6	.	.	CASNMEDTQYF	TGTGCCAGCAACATGGAGGATACGCAGTATTTT
TRBJ1-5	TRBV5-4	.	.	CASSQGGNSNQPQHF	TGTGCCAGCAGCCAAGGGGGAAACAGCAATCAGCCCCAGCATTTT
TRBJ2-5	TRBV7-3	TRBD1	.	CASSPQGGGEETQYF	TGTGCCAGCAGCCCACAGGGGGGCGGGGAAGAGACCCAGTACTTC
TRBJ2-3	TRBV11-2	TRBD1	.	CASSLGTGETDTQYF	TGTGCCAGCAGCCTCGGGACAGGGGAGACAGATACGCAGTATTTT
TRBJ2-2	TRBV6-6	.	.	CASSSGAPAGELFF	TGTGCCAGCAGTTCAGGGGCCCCTGCCGGGGAGCTGTTTTTT
TRBJ2-3	TRBV6-1	TRBD1	.	CASSADRGTQYF	TGTGCCAGCAGTGCGGACAGGGGGACGCAGTATTTT
TRBJ1-1	TRBV19	TRBD1	once	CASSIEGAGMNTEAFF	TGTGCCAGTAGTATTGAGGGGGCAGGGATGAACACTGAAGCTTTCTTT
TRBJ1-6	TRBV7-9	.	.	CASSADSHYNSPLHF	TGTGCCAGCAGCGCCGACAGCCATTATAATTCACCCCTCCACTTT
TRBJ1-1	TRBV2	.	few	CASSGGGPMNTEAFF	TGTGCCAGCAGTGGGGGGGGACCCATGAACACTGAAGCTTTCTTT
TRBJ2-7	TRBV4-3	TRBD1	once	CASSHRTGVGYEQYF	TGCGCCAGCAGCCACCGGACAGGGGTCGGCTACGAGCAGTACTTC
TRBJ2-5	TRBV7-3	.	.	CASSYGLEGETQYF	TGTGCCAGCAGCTATGGATTAGAGGGAGAGACCCAGTACTTC
TRBJ1-5	TRBV7-8	.	.	CASSSMGDSNQPQHF	TGTGCCAGCAGCTCTATGGGGGATAGCAATCAGCCCCAGCATTTT
TRBJ1-3	TRBV29-1	.	.	CSVVGASAGNTIYF	TGCAGCGTTGTAGGGGCTTCGGCTGGAAACACCATATATTTT
TRBJ2-5	TRBV2	.	.	CAMSRRGGDQTSQYF	TGTGCCATGTCCCGGAGGGGGGGGGACCAAACGTCCCAGTACTTC
TRBJ2-2	TRBV7-8	.	.	CASTWGQQNTGELFF	TGTGCCAGCACCTGGGGGCAGCAGAACACCGGGGAGCTGTTTTTT
TRBJ2-7	TRBV6-5	.	.	CASSRQGDEQYF	TGTGCCAGCAGCCGTCAAGGAGACGAGCAGTACTTC
TRBJ2-2	TRBV10-2	.	once	CASSTPGHVVTGELFF	TGCGCCAGCAGTACACCGGGACACGTGGTAACCGGGGAGCTGTTTTTT
TRBJ2-5	TRBV18	.	.	CASSPRGAPETQYF	TGTGCCAGCTCACCTAGGGGGGCCCCAGAGACCCAGTACTTC